This section outlines one T cell receptor (beta chain) sequence together with its context. Sequenced by immunoSEQ multiplex PCR; TCRdb stores in-frame clones only, minus some. The table includes some 100,000 clones, around 88% detected once. The data were obtained in a study of control samples from healthy donors and cancer patients. Germline CDR1 SGHDN, CDR2 FVKESK. This CDR3 has 18 residues. Losses at the gene ends were 4 bases for V and 4 bases for J; bases not matched to a gene: 12. This clonotype was sampled from a woman aged 45-59 years in good health. V and J are TRBV14 and TRBJ2-5; TRBD2 matches at 13 bases. The sequenced sample consisted of blood. The CDR3 loop is CASSPVGRTSGGSETQYF. CDR3 coding DNA: TGTGCCAGCAGCCCTGTTGGCCGGACTAGCGGGGGTTCAGAGACCCAGTACTTC. Filled out from reference TRBV14 and TRBJ2-5, the complete variable domain reads EAGVTQFPSHSVIEKGQTVTLRCDPISGHDNLYWYRRVMGKEIKFLLHFVKESKQDESGMPNNRFLAERTGGTYSTLKVQPAELEDSGVYFCASSPVGRTSGGSETQYFGPGTRLLVL.